This TCR beta chain stems from a study of molecular identifiers for immune sequencing clone quantification. CDR1 SGHVS and CDR2 FNYEAQ come from the germline V gene. Trimming stripped 5 bases from V and 7 bases from J, with 11 bases between. The CDR3 covers 13 residues. In the sort, naive CD8 T cells were defined as CD8+CD4-CCR7+CD45RA+. This clonotype was detected ten times or more. Its antigen is not identified. Previously published methods and listed TCR primers were used for the bulk TCR libraries. Each CDR3 protein gets one entry after TCRdb re-called the PCR reads with MiXCR. The data contain about 640,000 distinct CDR3 sequences, 15% to 20% of them singletons. Findings of the study overall: The study reportedly detected spiked Jurkat TCR RNA from one cell among some 1 million naive cells.

The specimen sequenced was naive CD8+ T cells from blood, with Jurkat cell RNA spiked in. Subset here: FACS-sorted CD8+CD4-CCR7+CD45RA+ naive T cells. The clonotype was recovered from a human donor in good health. Some libraries in this study had Jurkat cell RNA spiked in. The rearrangement joins TRBV7-6 to TRBJ2-2; no firm D call. DNA of the CDR3: TGTGCCAGCAGCCCCAATGCGGTCGGGGAGCTGTTTTTT. Its protein product is CASSPNAVGELFF.